Ten or more counts support the clone carrying this T cell receptor (beta chain). The data were taken from a study of blood T cell repertoires in COVID-19. About the study: Spain, Italy and the United States supplied samples that represented acute and convalescent COVID-19. PBMCs, B-cell-depleted T cells, or T cells provided the cDNA or gDNA that made up the material.

Original processing notes: Reference gene primer amplification gave nucleated cell count estimates. Method: immunoSEQ multiplex PCR; TCRdb's copy keeps in-frame clones and lacks some. The D gene and trimming were derived from the DNA, and the V and J assignments and clone size from that table. This sample has about 130,000 clones; roughly 86% occur once, and the top ten carry roughly 10%. Seattle patient enrollment occurred during active infection, with longitudinal follow-up thereafter. There are 15 residues in the CDR3. With 0 bases removed from V and 3 bases from J, the gap between germline ends came to 8 bases. The germline CDR1 and CDR2 sequences are LGHNA and YNFKEQ.

This sequence was found in a woman in her 70s with COVID-19, enrolled during active disease. V gene TRBV4-2 combines with J gene TRBJ2-2; D unresolved. Sequenced input: peripheral blood. CDR3 nucleotides: TGTGCCAGCAGCCAAGAGTACATCGACACCGGGGAGCTGTTTTTT. Protein product: CASSQEYIDTGELFF.